This T cell receptor beta chain was documented in a study of technical replicates of blood from a few donors. CDR3 length equals 17 residues. Germline V CDR1 and CDR2: SGHNT, YENEEA. With 4 bases removed from V and 1 base from J, the gap between germline ends came to 19 bases. The method was immunoSEQ multiplex PCR; TCRdb's version includes in-frame clones alone and lacks a portion of them. This sample has 65,000 to 90,000 clones, with around 90% found just once. This clone is a singleton in its sample. The chain joins TRBV11-3 to TRBJ1-1, with a possible D match to TRBD1 (6 bases). The sequence came from a human donor in good health. The sequencing sample was made of T cells isolated from PBMCs. DNA of the CDR3: TGTGCCAGCAGCTCCGGGAGGGGGGCGCCCGGGAACACTGAAGCTTTCTTT. It yields the protein CASSSGRGAPGNTEAFF.